The next 32 T cell receptor beta chains were all read from a single sample in a study of cytomegalovirus exposure and HLA in healthy donors. The study ran its PCR with 60 Vbeta and 13 Jbeta primers. Clones were read by immunoSEQ multiplex PCR, and TCRdb kept only the in-frame ones, dropping some. This table holds roughly 60,000 clones. The sequenced sample was PBMCs. All receptors come from a young woman in good health and CMV-seronegative.

The chain joins TRBV7-8 to TRBJ2-1; 8 bases are a match to TRBD1. Germline-derived CDR1 and CDR2 are SGHVS and FQNEAQ. CDR3 length: 16 residues. V gave up 5 bases and J gave up 3 bases; unmatched junction bases: 9. CDR3 region: CASSQERQGFYNEQFF. CDR3 nucleotide sequence: TGTGCCAGCAGCCAAGAGAGACAGGGGTTCTACAATGAGCAGTTCTTC.

The genes are TRBV5-1 and TRBJ1-5; TRBD1 matches 7 bases. The CDR3 contains 14 residues. V dropped 5 bases and J dropped 5; count of bases not matched to a gene: 7. Germline lookup yields CDR1 SGHRS and CDR2 YFSETQ. DNA of the CDR3: TGCGCCAGCAGTAGAGGGCAGGGGGATCAGCCCCAGCATTTT. Its protein product is CASSRGQGDQPQHF. Complete variable domain (other parts from reference TRBV5-1 and TRBJ1-5): KAGVTQTPRYLIKTRGQQVTLSCSPISGHRSVSWYQQTPGQGLQFLFEYFSETQRNKGNFPGRFSGRQFSNSRSEMNVSTLELGDSALYLCASSRGQGDQPQHFGDGTRLSIL.

This chain joins TRBV7-2 and TRBJ2-5; 9 bases align to TRBD1. The V and J ends lost 5 bases and 6 bases, in that order; junction bases with no gene match: 10. Per the germline V gene, CDR1 is SGHTA and CDR2 is FQGNSA. The CDR3 contains 15 residues. The CDR3 nucleotides are TGTGCCAGCAGCCTTGGGACAGGGCTACGGAAGACCCAGTACTTC. It encodes CASSLGTGLRKTQYF. The full variable domain, its missing parts supplied by reference TRBV7-2 and TRBJ2-5, is GAGVSQSPSNKVTEKGKDVELRCDPISGHTALYWYRQSLGQGLEFLIYFQGNSAPDKSGLPSDRFSAERTGGSVSTLTIQRTQQEDSAVYLCASSLGTGLRKTQYFGPGTRLLVL.

The genes are TRBV27 and TRBJ1-5, with D uncertain. The germline V gene has CDR1 MNHEY and CDR2 SMNVEV (reference sequence). The CDR3 has 17 residues. Trimming removed 1 base at V and 5 bases at J, with 18 bases between. The CDR3 sequence is CASSLCSLVSTDQPQHF. In nucleotides, the CDR3 is TGTGCCAGCAGTTTATGTTCTTTGGTAAGTACAGATCAGCCCCAGCATTTT.

The chain uses TRBV28 and TRBJ1-2; perhaps TRBD1 as D (6 bases). CDR1 and CDR2 from the germline V gene are MDHEN and SYDVKM. The CDR3 contains 13 residues. The V gene lost 6 bases and the J gene lost 2 bases, with 10 bases spanning the gap. CDR3 in DNA: TGTGCCAGCAGACTAGACAGGAACTATGGCTACACCTTC. It codes for CASRLDRNYGYTF.

The chain employs TRBV5-1 and TRBJ1-6; TRBD1 matches 8 bases. The CDR3 is 14 amino acids. Looked up from germline, CDR1 is SGHRS and CDR2 is YFSETQ. V dropped 4 bases and J dropped 5; count of bases not matched to a gene: 2. DNA of the CDR3: TGCGCCAGCAGCCGGGGACAGGATAATTCACCCCTCCACTTT. Translation: CASSRGQDNSPLHF. Drawing the rest from reference TRBV5-1 and TRBJ1-6, the complete variable domain is KAGVTQTPRYLIKTRGQQVTLSCSPISGHRSVSWYQQTPGQGLQFLFEYFSETQRNKGNFPGRFSGRQFSNSRSEMNVSTLELGDSALYLCASSRGQDNSPLHFGNGTRLTVT.

The chain employs TRBV5-1 and TRBJ2-7; no firm D call. Germline assignment: CDR1 SGHRS and CDR2 YFSETQ. V was clipped by 2 bases and J by 2 bases, with 11 bases between them. The length of the CDR3 is 14 residues. CDR3 region: CASSFAGYAYEQYF. The CDR3 DNA is TGCGCCAGCAGCTTCGCAGGTTACGCCTACGAGCAGTACTTC. Together with reference TRBV5-1 and TRBJ2-7, the CDR3 gives the full variable domain: KAGVTQTPRYLIKTRGQQVTLSCSPISGHRSVSWYQQTPGQGLQFLFEYFSETQRNKGNFPGRFSGRQFSNSRSEMNVSTLELGDSALYLCASSFAGYAYEQYFGPGTRLTVT.

As concerns this clone: The junction departs from germline at one end; a sequencing error may be responsible. This sample also contains other DNA sequences that code for the same CDR3. The genes are TRBV5-6 and TRBJ1-2, with unresolved D. This CDR3 spans 15 amino acids. Germline V gene sequence: CDR1 SGHDT, CDR2 YYEEEE. CDR3 in amino acids: CASSALWTVSYGYTF. The DNA for the CDR3 is TGTGCCAGCAGCGCATTGTGGACTGTTTCCTATGGCTATACCTTC.

The CDR3 sequence: CASTNRGTSDNEQFF. The CDR3, as DNA: TGTGCCAGTACCAACCGGGGGACTTCCGACAATGAGCAGTTCTTC. The chain carries TRBV11-3 and TRBJ2-1; TRBD2 is a possible D gene (6 bases). CDR3 length equals 15 residues. The germline CDR1 and CDR2 sequences are SGHNT and YENEEA. V lost 9 bases and J 5 bases, leaving 20 bases between the germline ends.

The rearrangement joins TRBV5-1 to TRBJ1-6; a weak D match, TRBD1 (5 bases). V was trimmed by 4 bases and J by 4 bases, leaving 15 bases between them. Germline lookup yields CDR1 SGHRS and CDR2 YFSETQ. CDR3 length equals 16 residues. The CDR3, as DNA: TGCGCCAGCAGCCCGGAGGGGATCGGGTATAATTCACCCCTCCACTTT. Amino acids: CASSPEGIGYNSPLHF.

V and J are TRBV7-9 and TRBJ2-7; D gene unclear. Trimming removed 1 base from V and 3 bases from J, with 7 bases in between. Germline lookup yields CDR1 SEHNR and CDR2 FQNEAQ (reference sequence). The CDR3 sequence is 13 residues long. The CDR3 here is CASSLGLNYEQYF. In nucleotides, the CDR3 is TGTGCCAGCAGCTTAGGCCTAAACTACGAGCAGTACTTC.

The CDR3 reads CASRAATNEKLFF. In nucleotides, the CDR3 is TGTGCCAGCAGGGCAGCAACTAATGAAAAACTGTTTTTT. The V gene is TRBV6-5, the J gene TRBJ1-4; D uncertain. V lost 6 bases to trimming and J lost 0 bases, with 5 bases between them. Germline-derived CDR1 and CDR2 are MNHEY and SVGAGI. This CDR3 has 13 amino acids.

The rearrangement links TRBV27 to TRBJ2-7; 10 nucleotides align to TRBD2. J gave up 1 base and V 7 bases, and 10 bases lay outside the gene matches. The CDR3 sequence is 16 residues long. Looked up from germline, CDR1 is MNHEY and CDR2 is SMNVEV (reference sequence). CDR3 protein: CASKTLGTSASYEQYF. CDR3 sequence (DNA): TGTGCCAGCAAGACACTAGGGACTAGCGCTTCCTACGAGCAGTACTTC.

This rearrangement joins TRBV25-1 to TRBJ2-7, with D perhaps matching TRBD1 (5 bases). In germline, CDR1 is MGHDK, CDR2 SYGVNS. The CDR3 loop spans 15 amino acids. Deletions cut 1 base from V and 3 bases from J, with 13 bases between. The CDR3 DNA sequence: TGTGCCAGCAGTGAATCCCGACAGTTTGTCTACGAGCAGTACTTC. Translated, it gives CASSESRQFVYEQYF.

The chain combines TRBV5-1 with TRBJ2-7, with D perhaps TRBD2 (5 bases). CDR3 length: 16 residues. Trimming cost V 0 bases and J 3 bases, with 16 bases left between them. Germline values: CDR1 SGHRS, CDR2 YFSETQ. The CDR3 DNA follows: TGCGCCAGCAGCTTGGAGGCGGGCCACCCCCTCTACGAGCAGTACTTC. Protein: CASSLEAGHPLYEQYF.

The chain carries TRBV10-3 and TRBJ1-1, with 8 bases fitting TRBD1. The CDR3 contains 16 residues. From germline, CDR1 is ENHRY and CDR2 SYGVKD. Losses at the gene ends were 7 bases for V and 0 bases for J; bases not matched to a gene: 10. The DNA of the CDR3 is TGTGCCATCACCCAGGGGGCGCAAGGGATGAACACTGAAGCTTTCTTT. Translated, it gives CAITQGAQGMNTEAFF.

The V call is TRBV11-1, the J call TRBJ1-6; no clear D. Trimming cost V 1 base and J 3 bases, with 10 bases left between them. CDR1 SGHAT and CDR2 FQDESV come from the germline V gene (reference sequence). This CDR3 has 16 amino acids. The CDR3 bases are TGTGCCAGCAGCTTAGGCCGCGAACGCTATAATTCACCCCTCCACTTT. Translation: CASSLGRERYNSPLHF.

The gene calls are TRBV10-2 and TRBJ1-1; no firm D call. V shed 3 bases and J shed 7 bases, with 6 bases lying between them. This CDR3 contains 11 residues. CDR1 and CDR2 (germline): WSHSY, SAAADI. CDR3 sequence reads: CASSERGEAFF. The DNA for the CDR3 is TGCGCCAGCAGTGAACGCGGTGAAGCTTTCTTT.

The rearrangement joins TRBV7-8 to TRBJ1-6; D is undetermined. Germline-derived CDR1 and CDR2 are SGHVS and FQNEAQ. Deletions cut 5 bases from V and 0 bases from J, with 14 bases between. This CDR3 is 17 amino acids long. CDR3 coding DNA: TGTGCCAGCAGCGTAGTAGGCGGTAGCTCCTATAATTCACCCCTCCACTTT. Encoded protein: CASSVVGGSSYNSPLHF.

V is TRBV29-1 and J is TRBJ2-1; 14 bases are shared with TRBD2. Germline trimming cut 7 bases from V and 7 bases from J; bases unmatched to any gene: 6. Germline V gene lookup returns CDR1 SQVTM and CDR2 ANQGSEA. CDR3 length equals 14 residues. In nucleotides, the CDR3 is TGCAGCGCGGGACTAGCGGGAGCTCTGAATGAGCAGTTCTTC. It yields the protein CSAGLAGALNEQFF.

The CDR3 bases are TGTGCCAGCAGCTCTGGGGCCGGGACAGACCCCTACGAGCAGTACTTC. Protein product: CASSSGAGTDPYEQYF. The rearrangement uses TRBV5-4 and TRBJ2-7, with 7 nucleotides matching TRBD1. Germline assignment: CDR1 SGHNT and CDR2 YYREEE (reference sequence). Trimming at V came to 3 bases and at J to 2 bases, leaving 11 bases not matched to a gene. This CDR3 contains 16 residues.

The rearrangement uses TRBV5-1 and TRBJ1-2; no firm D call. The germline V gene encodes CDR1 SGHRS and CDR2 YFSETQ. The ends were cut back, 4 bases at V and 4 bases at J, with 11 bases in the middle. This CDR3 is built from 13 residues. The chain's CDR3 is CASSVREGYGYTF. In nucleotides, the CDR3 is TGCGCCAGCAGCGTGAGGGAGGGCTATGGCTACACCTTC.

J is TRBJ1-4 and V is TRBV7-9, with 8 bases matching TRBD1. The CDR3 runs to 15 residues. Germline CDR1 and CDR2: SEHNR and FQNEAQ (reference sequence). V lost 8 bases to trimming and J lost 0 bases; unmatched junction nucleotides: 5. CDR3 sequence: CASGDRRTTNEKLFF. The DNA for the CDR3 is TGTGCCAGCGGGGACAGGAGAACAACTAATGAAAAACTGTTTTTT.

The chain is built from TRBV6-5 and TRBJ2-2; 10 nucleotides line up with TRBD2. The V and J ends lost 7 bases and 4 bases, in that order; junction bases with no gene match: 3. This CDR3 contains 14 residues. Germline CDR1 is MNHEY and CDR2 is SVGAGI. The CDR3 is CASTRLAGTGELFF. The CDR3 nucleotides read TGTGCCAGCACTCGACTAGCGGGCACCGGGGAGCTGTTTTTT.

The rearrangement joins TRBV4-1 to TRBJ1-2; a possible D gene is TRBD1 (6 bases). This CDR3 is built from 17 residues. CDR1 and CDR2 (germline): MGHRA, YSYEKL. Between the trimmed V and J ends, which lost 7 bases and 0 bases, there was a span of 21 bases. DNA of the CDR3: TGCGCCAGCACTCCGATGACAGGACCCACAGCTAACTATGGCTACACCTTC. This sequence encodes CASTPMTGPTANYGYTF.

This sequence joins TRBV4-2 and TRBJ1-4; no clear D. V was cut by 2 bases and J by 4 bases, with 11 bases left in between. CDR1 is LGHNA and CDR2 is YNFKEQ in the germline V gene. The CDR3 is made up of 15 amino acids. The CDR3 spells CASSQSPGLNEKLFF. For the CDR3, the DNA is TGTGCCAGCAGCCAAAGTCCAGGACTTAATGAAAAACTGTTTTTT.

The J gene is TRBJ1-1, the V gene TRBV5-4; the D gene is possibly TRBD1 (6 bases). The CDR3 length is 13 residues. V was clipped by 2 bases and J by 3 bases, with 8 bases between them. In germline, CDR1 is SGHNT, CDR2 YYREEE (reference sequence). Here the CDR3 reads CASSLWTDTEAFF. CDR3 bases: TGTGCCAGCAGCTTATGGACAGACACTGAAGCTTTCTTT.

J is TRBJ1-2 and V is TRBV18; 8 positions agree with TRBD1. This CDR3 has 16 residues. Unmatched junction bases numbered 9, after V lost 1 base and J lost 5 bases. Germline V gene sequence: CDR1 KGHSH, CDR2 LQKENI. The CDR3 region is CASSPLPPTGEYGYTF. The CDR3 DNA is TGTGCCAGCTCACCACTACCGCCGACAGGGGAATATGGCTACACCTTC.

The V gene is TRBV6-4, the J gene TRBJ2-3; TRBD2 aligns across 11 bases. The J segment lost 6 bases and the V segment lost 3 bases, leaving 8 bases of the junction unmatched. The CDR3 sequence is 16 residues long. Per germline, CDR1 MRHNA and CDR2 SNTAGT. CDR3 bases: TGTGCCAGCAGTGAGGAAACTAGCGGGGGCAGCGATACGCAGTATTTT. It specifies CASSEETSGGSDTQYF.

The chain is built from TRBV5-1 and TRBJ1-2; D is perhaps TRBD1 (5 bases). The germline V gene has CDR1 SGHRS and CDR2 YFSETQ. The CDR3 totals 13 residues. Trimming cost V 5 bases and J 3 bases, with 11 bases left between them. CDR3 DNA sequence: TGCGCCAGCAGTCAGGACATATACTATGGCTACACCTTC. Translated, it gives CASSQDIYYGYTF.

The chain recombines TRBV18 with TRBJ1-4; a weak D match, TRBD1 (6 bases). Trimming shortened V by 0 bases and J by 8 bases, and 10 bases separated the two germline ends. The CDR3 contains 14 residues. The germline V gene encodes CDR1 KGHSH and CDR2 LQKENI. The CDR3: CASSPPGQREKLFF. As DNA, the CDR3 is TGTGCCAGCTCACCACCCGGACAGCGGGAAAAACTGTTTTTT.

The chain links TRBV6-5 to TRBJ1-2, with D perhaps TRBD1 (5 bases). Per the germline V gene, CDR1 is MNHEY and CDR2 is SVGAGI. CDR3 length equals 15 residues. Between the trimmed V and J ends, which lost 2 bases and 5 bases, there was a span of 15 bases. The CDR3 is CASSYGNGHSYGYTF. CDR3 DNA sequence: TGTGCCAGCAGTTACGGAAACGGACACTCTTATGGCTACACCTTC.